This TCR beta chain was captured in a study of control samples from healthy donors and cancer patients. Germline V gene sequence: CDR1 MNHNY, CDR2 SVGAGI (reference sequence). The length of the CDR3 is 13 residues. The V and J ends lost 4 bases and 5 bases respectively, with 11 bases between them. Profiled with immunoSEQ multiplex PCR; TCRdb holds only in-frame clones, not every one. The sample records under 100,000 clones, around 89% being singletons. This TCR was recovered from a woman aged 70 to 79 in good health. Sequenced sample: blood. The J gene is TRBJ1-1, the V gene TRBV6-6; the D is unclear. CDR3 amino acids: CASSLIQETEAFF. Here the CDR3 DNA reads TGTGCCAGCAGTTTAATCCAGGAAACTGAAGCTTTCTTT.